The 10 T cell receptor beta chains below were found in one sample sequenced in a study of blood T cell repertoires in COVID-19. Using immunoSEQ multiplex PCR, the repertoire was profiled, and TCRdb retains in-frame clones only, with some absent. In the table there are 200,000 to 300,000 clones, roughly 86% of which are singletons. Input material: PBMCs or T cells enriched from blood (not recorded which). All receptors come from a woman younger than 30 who had recovered from COVID-19.

CDR3 bases: TGCAGCGTTTGGGGAGGCGGGGAGCTGTTTTTT. Amino acids: CSVWGGGELFF. This chain connects TRBV29-1 to TRBJ2-2; weak D call: TRBD2 (6 bases). V lost 5 bases and J lost 7, with 8 bases in between. This CDR3 has 11 amino acids. CDR1 and CDR2 (germline): SQVTM, ANQGSEA.

The chain recombines TRBV3-1 (or the pseudogene TRBV3-2) with TRBJ2-5, with unresolved D. The CDR3 consists of 12 residues. Trimming took 1 base from V and 5 from J, leaving 5 bases between them. Germline assignment: CDR1 LGHDT and CDR2 YNNKEL (reference sequence). CDR3 bases: TGTGCCAGCAGCCAAGGTTCGGAGACCCAGTACTTC. Encoded protein: CASSQGSETQYF.

The rearrangement uses TRBV2 and TRBJ1-4, with a possible D match to TRBD1 (5 bases). Germline V lookup: CDR1 SNHLY, CDR2 FYNNEI. CDR3 size: 14 residues. The V end was cut by 4 bases, the J end by 4 bases, with 10 bases between. CDR3 coding DNA: TGTGCCAGCAGTGGGACAACTAATAATGAAAAACTGTTTTTT. As protein: CASSGTTNNEKLFF.

V gene TRBV27 combines with J gene TRBJ2-3; the D is unclear. CDR3 length equals 14 residues. Trimming stripped 6 bases from V and 2 bases from J, with 12 bases between. The germline gives CDR1 MNHEY, CDR2 SMNVEV (reference sequence). The CDR3 sequence: CASRGTGYTDTQYF. CDR3 DNA: TGTGCCAGCAGAGGAACCGGGTACACAGATACGCAGTATTTT.

This chain links TRBV28 with TRBJ2-7; maybe TRBD1 (5 bases). V shed 3 bases and J shed 4 bases, with 16 bases lying between them. Germline loops: CDR1 MDHEN, CDR2 SYDVKM. The length of the CDR3 is 15 residues. The CDR3 region has the DNA TGTGCCAGCAGTTTTCGTGCCAGGGCCCTTTACGAGCAGTACTTC. It specifies CASSFRARALYEQYF.

This rearrangement joins TRBV30 to TRBJ1-6; maybe TRBD1 (5 bases). V gave up 3 bases and J gave up 5 bases, with 11 bases separating them. The CDR3 covers 14 residues. Germline V lookup: CDR1 GTSNPN, CDR2 SVGIG (reference sequence). The CDR3 DNA reads as TGTGCCTGGAGCGTGGACAACCATAATTCACCCCTCCACTTT. It yields the protein CAWSVDNHNSPLHF. Full variable domain (rest looked up from reference TRBV30 and TRBJ1-6): SQTIHQWPATLVQPVGSPLSLECTVEGTSNPNLYWYRQAAGRGLQLLFYSVGIGQISSEVPQNLSASRPQDRQFILSSKKLLLSDSGFYLCAWSVDNHNSPLHFGNGTRLTVT.

V and J are TRBV3-1 (or the pseudogene TRBV3-2) and TRBJ2-5; D perhaps matches TRBD2 (5 bases). The CDR3 spans 13 residues. Trimming removed 0 bases at V and 6 bases at J, with 8 bases between. Germline CDR1 is LGHDT and CDR2 is YNNKEL (reference sequence). CDR3 loop: CASSQDREKTQYF. In DNA, the CDR3 is TGTGCCAGCAGCCAAGATAGGGAGAAGACCCAGTACTTC.

V is TRBV4-3 and J is TRBJ2-3; TRBD2 aligns across 7 bases. This CDR3 is built from 20 residues. J was trimmed by 2 bases and V by 2 bases; bases with no gene match: 19. Germline loops: CDR1 LGHNA, CDR2 YSLEER. The CDR3 is CASSQLLATRAPSSTDTQYF. The CDR3 DNA sequence: TGCGCCAGCAGCCAACTACTAGCGACAAGGGCGCCCTCTTCCACAGATACGCAGTATTTT.

The chain is built from TRBV12-3 or TRBV12-4 and TRBJ2-7; maybe TRBD2 (5 bases). This CDR3 contains 13 residues. The ends were cut back, 6 bases at V and 2 bases at J, with 11 bases in the middle. The CDR3: CASRLDGTYEQYF. CDR3 DNA sequence: TGTGCCAGCAGACTTGACGGGACCTACGAGCAGTACTTC.

The CDR3 nucleotides are TGCGCCACCAGGCAGTCTGGCGGGGGCACTGAAGCTTTCTTT. Amino acids: CATRQSGGGTEAFF. The chain joins TRBV10-2 to TRBJ1-1; tentatively, D is TRBD1 (5 bases). Germline values: CDR1 WSHSY, CDR2 SAAADI. Trimming cost V 10 bases and J 4 bases, with 19 bases left between them. The CDR3 is 14 residues long.